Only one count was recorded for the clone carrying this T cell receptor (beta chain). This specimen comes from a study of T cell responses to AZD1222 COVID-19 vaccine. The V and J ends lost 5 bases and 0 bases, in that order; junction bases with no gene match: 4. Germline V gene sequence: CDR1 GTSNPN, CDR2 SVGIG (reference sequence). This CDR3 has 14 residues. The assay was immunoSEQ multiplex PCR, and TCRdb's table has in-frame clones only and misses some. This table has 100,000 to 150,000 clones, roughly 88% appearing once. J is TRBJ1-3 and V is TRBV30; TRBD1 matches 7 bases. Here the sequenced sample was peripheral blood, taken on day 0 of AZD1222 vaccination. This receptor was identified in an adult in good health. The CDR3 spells CAWGQDRSGNTIYF. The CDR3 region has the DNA TGTGCCTGGGGACAGGACCGCTCTGGAAACACCATATATTTT.